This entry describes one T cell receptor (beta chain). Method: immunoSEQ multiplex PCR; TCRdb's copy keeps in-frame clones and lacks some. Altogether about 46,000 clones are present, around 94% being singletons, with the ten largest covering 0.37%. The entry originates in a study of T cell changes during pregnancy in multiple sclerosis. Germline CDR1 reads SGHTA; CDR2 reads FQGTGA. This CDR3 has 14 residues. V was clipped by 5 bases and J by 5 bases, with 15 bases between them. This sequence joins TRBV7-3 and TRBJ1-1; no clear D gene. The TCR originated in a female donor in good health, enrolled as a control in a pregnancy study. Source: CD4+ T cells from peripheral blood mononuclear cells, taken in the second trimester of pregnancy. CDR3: CASSPDQLRTEAFF. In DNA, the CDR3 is TGTGCCAGCAGCCCCGACCAGTTGAGGACTGAAGCTTTCTTT.